This T cell receptor (beta chain) was identified during a study of Ad26.COV2.S vaccination and SARS-CoV-2 variants. Study-level information: Sample donor was a member of the COV1001 Ad26.COV2.S trial arm. The authors gave Ad26.COV2.S intramuscularly, either once or twice 56 days apart.

Study observations and caveats: Vaccinees showed greater spike-specific TCR breadth than placebo recipients. After vaccination, reports described spike-specific CD8+ and CD4+ T cell responses as showing substantial breadth.

Germline CDR1 reads SGHRS; CDR2 reads YFSETQ. The CDR3 contains 17 residues. V was pared by 4 bases and J by 4 bases, with 13 bases of the junction left unmatched. Produced via immunoSEQ multiplex PCR; TCRdb's table is partial and in-frame only. The data hold some 370,000 clones, with 83% observed a single time. As for treatment: some 20 received Ad26.COV2.S at low or high dose, single or two shots; a few received placebo; per-sample allocation not given. The study sampled participants on day 63 after the first vaccine or placebo injection. About this clone itself: Antigen unknown.

The sequence derives from a person aged 18-60 years who received the Ad26.COV2.S COVID-19 vaccine or a placebo. This chain links TRBV5-1 with TRBJ2-2, with 7 nucleotides matching TRBD1. The material sequenced was peripheral blood, taken in a trial of Ad26.COV2.S vaccine versus placebo. DNA of the CDR3: TGCGCCAGCAGCAGGGAACCCGGGACAGCATTCACCGGGGAGCTGTTTTTT. It codes for CASSREPGTAFTGELFF.